A single T cell receptor (beta chain) is shown here with its context. The antigen is undetermined. These data come from a study of T cells expressing NK-cell markers. Study details: Sequencing of TCR beta repertoires drew on sorted CD3+CD56+NKG2C+, CD3+CD56+NKG2C- and CD3+CD56-NKG2C+ T cells. Among the eight sequenced donors, seven tested HCMV-seropositive and one tested seronegative.

TCRdb re-called the 5' RACE reads, yielding one record per CDR3 amino acid sequence without DNA. This table holds roughly 390,000 distinct CDR3 sequences. CDR3 length: 14 residues. CDR1 and CDR2 (germline): SGHRS, YFSETQ. Findings and caveats of the study: Expanded NKG2C+ T cell clones had unclear HCMV specificity.

This rearrangement joins TRBV5-1 to TRBJ1-1. Sequencing input: blood T cells: a sorted CD56 or NKG2C T cell subset, CD4+ or CD8+ T cells, or bulk PBMC T cells (not recorded which). This sequence originates from a woman in her 50s in good health. The CDR3 region is CASSLAGSWTEAFF.